The text below deals with one T cell receptor beta chain. Time point defined: blood 4 weeks post-SBRT, at nephrectomy. Treatment noted: 15 Gy SBRT to primary tumor, nephrectomy 4 weeks later. Nephrectomy followed 15 Gy stereotactic body radiation by 4 weeks. Losses at the gene ends were 3 bases for V and 5 bases for J; bases not matched to a gene: 7. CDR1 and CDR2 (germline): LNHDA, SQIVND (reference sequence). The CDR3 covers 16 residues. The data stem from a study of radiation and T cells in renal cell carcinoma. The protocol was immunoSEQ multiplex PCR, while the TCRdb copy is restricted to in-frame clones and leaves out a portion. The repertoire holds 75,000 to 90,000 clones, with about 89% as singletons.

The sequence derives from a woman between 65 and 79 years old with renal cell carcinoma. The chain combines TRBV19 with TRBJ1-1, with TRBD1 matching 12 bases. Sequencing was performed on blood, taken from a patient whose treatment included radiotherapy and nephrectomy. The CDR3 is CASSIPGQGARTEAFF. The CDR3 DNA reads TGTGCCAGTAGTATCCCGGGACAGGGGGCGCGTACTGAAGCTTTCTTT.